A single sample gave rise to the 32 T cell receptor beta chains below, sequenced in a study of Graves' ophthalmopathy and Graves' hyperthyroidism. Beta-chain TCR CDR3 regions were amplified from RNA transcripts. HTBI primers were employed in first-round RT-PCR, then a second-round multiplex PCR followed. TCRdb passed the multiplex PCR reads through MiXCR, listing each CDR3 protein once. The table records 340,000 or so distinct CDR3 sequences, about a sixth of them present only once. The sequencing sample was made of peripheral blood. The receptors derive from an adult man with Graves' ophthalmopathy.

This clonotype was counted at least ten times. Sequence at one end of the junction differs from germline and may be a read error. The chain employs TRBV10-2 and TRBJ2-7; 10 bases are a match to TRBD2. The germline V gene encodes CDR1 WSHSY and CDR2 SAAADI. The CDR3 spans 13 residues. This CDR3 is CASSQSSGRSQYF. DNA of the CDR3: TGCGCCAGCAGTCAGTCTAGCGGGAGATCGCAGTACTTC.

This clonotype was counted ten times or more. The gene calls are TRBV29-1 and TRBJ1-1; D call uncertain. Trimming cost V 4 bases and J 5 bases, with 14 bases left between them. Germline V gene sequence: CDR1 SQVTM, CDR2 ANQGSEA. This CDR3 spans 13 amino acids. In DNA, the CDR3 is TGCAGCGTTGGGGCGGCGCGAGGGACTGAAGCTTTCTTT. Encoded protein: CSVGAARGTEAFF.

This clonotype was counted many times. The rearrangement links TRBV12-3 or TRBV12-4 to TRBJ2-4, with TRBD2 identical over 7 bases. The V gene end was trimmed by 3 bases and the J gene end by 1 base; junction bases not matched to a gene: 3. The CDR3 is 15 amino acids. The CDR3 loop is CASSFREVAKNIQYF. Here the CDR3 DNA reads TGTGCCAGCAGTTTTCGGGAGGTGGCCAAAAACATTCAGTACTTC.

This clonotype was picked up many times. CDR3 bases: TGCAGTGCTCATCCAGACAGGGCCCCCTCCTACGAGCAGTACTTC. Translating gives CSAHPDRAPSYEQYF. The chain has TRBV20-1 and TRBJ2-7; 7 bases are a match to TRBD1. Germline loops: CDR1 DFQATT, CDR2 SNEGSKA (reference sequence). V lost 5 bases to trimming and J lost 0 bases; unmatched junction nucleotides: 10. This CDR3 has 15 amino acids.

In this sample, this clonotype turned up many times. This chain joins TRBV11-2 and TRBJ2-3; 10 bases fit TRBD1. J gave up 4 bases and V 0 bases, and 7 bases lay outside the gene matches. Germline V gives CDR1 SGHAT, CDR2 FQNNGV. The CDR3 has 17 residues. The CDR3 here is CASSLDPGQGISDTQYF. CDR3 sequence (DNA): TGTGCCAGCAGCTTAGATCCGGGACAGGGGATATCAGATACGCAGTATTTT. The variable domain in full, with the rest retrieved from reference TRBV11-2 and TRBJ2-3, is EAGVAQSPRYKIIEKRQSVAFWCNPISGHATLYWYQQILGQGPKLLIQFQNNGVVDDSQLPKDRFSAERLKGVDSTLKIQPAKLEDSAVYLCASSLDPGQGISDTQYFGPGTRLTVL.

The sample holds many counts of this clonotype. The V and J genes are TRBV6-1 and TRBJ1-2, with D uncertain. Per the germline V gene, CDR1 is MNHNS and CDR2 is SASEGT. Trimming removed 9 bases from V and 4 bases from J, with 18 bases in between. The CDR3 contains 14 residues. The CDR3 here is CARIIGVSCYGYTF. In DNA, the CDR3 is TGTGCCAGGATCATCGGGGTTTCTTGCTATGGCTACACCTTC.

This clonotype was observed many times. The chain combines TRBV15 with TRBJ2-5; 11 positions agree with TRBD1. This CDR3 has 15 amino acids. Trimming at V came to 6 bases and at J to 5 bases, leaving 8 bases not matched to a gene. Per germline, CDR1 LNHNV and CDR2 YYDKDF (reference sequence). The DNA for the CDR3 is TGTGCCACCAGTATTAGGACAGGGGGCATTGAGACCCAGTACTTC. It is translated as CATSIRTGGIETQYF. Supplemented by reference TRBV15 and TRBJ2-5, the full variable domain reads DAMVIQNPRYQVTQFGKPVTLSCSQTLNHNVMYWYQQKSSQAPKLLFHYYDKDFNNEADTPDNFQSRRPNTSFCFLDIRSPGLGDTAMYLCATSIRTGGIETQYFGPGTRLLVL.

This clonotype was observed at least ten times. This chain connects TRBV27 to TRBJ1-2; unclear D gene. Trimming removed 5 bases from V and 8 bases from J, with 18 bases in between. Germline V gene lookup returns CDR1 MNHEY and CDR2 SMNVEV (reference sequence). CDR3 length equals 14 residues. CDR3 sequence: CASSPLGGQVGYTF. The CDR3 coding sequence is TGTGCCAGCAGTCCCCTGGGCGGGCAGGTCGGCTACACCTTC.

This clonotype came up many times. The rearrangement links TRBV7-2 to TRBJ2-7; no firm D call. Trimming removed 6 bases at V and 4 bases at J, with 10 bases between. The CDR3 spans 12 residues. Germline loops: CDR1 SGHTA, CDR2 FQGNSA. The CDR3 region is CASSAPSYEQYF. CDR3 nucleotide sequence: TGTGCCAGCAGTGCGCCTAGTTACGAGCAGTACTTC.

This chain joins TRBV2 and TRBJ1-6; the D is unclear. Germline loops: CDR1 SNHLY, CDR2 FYNNEI. Between the trimmed V and J ends, which lost 0 bases and 1 base, there was a span of 13 bases. This CDR3 is 18 amino acids long. Here the CDR3 DNA reads TGTGCCAGCAGTGAAGCGCTGGCAGGAAGGTCCTATAATTCACCCCTCCACTTT. It translates to CASSEALAGRSYNSPLHF. Looking up the rest from reference TRBV2 and TRBJ1-6 gives the full variable domain: EPEVTQTPSHQVTQMGQEVILRCVPISNHLYFYWYRQILGQKVEFLVSFYNNEISEKSEIFDDQFSVERPDGSNFTLKIRSTKLEDSAMYFCASSEALAGRSYNSPLHFGNGTRLTVT.

This clonotype was seen many times. The V gene is TRBV6-2 or TRBV6-3, the J gene TRBJ1-2, with TRBD1 as a possible D gene (6 bases). V was pared by 6 bases and J by 5 bases, with 19 bases between. Looked up from germline, CDR1 is MNHEY and CDR2 is SVGEGT. The CDR3 spans 15 residues. This chain's CDR3 is CASRGTRGFMYGYTF. The CDR3 DNA is TGTGCCAGCAGAGGAACCAGGGGCTTTATGTATGGCTACACCTTC.

There are many counts of this clonotype. This chain connects TRBV19 to TRBJ1-1, with D uncertain. V lost 4 bases to trimming and J lost 0 bases, with 9 bases between them. This CDR3 is built from 14 residues. Germline CDR1 and CDR2: LNHDA and SQIVND (reference sequence). The CDR3 DNA follows: TGTGCCAGTAGTAGCCTCACAATGAACACTGAAGCTTTCTTT. This translates into CASSSLTMNTEAFF.

This clonotype was seen repeatedly, ten times or more. The chain links TRBV29-1 to TRBJ2-5, with D tentatively TRBD2 (6 bases). Trimming took 3 bases from V and 3 from J, leaving 14 bases between them. Per the germline V gene, CDR1 is SQVTM and CDR2 is ANQGSEA. This CDR3 has 14 residues. The chain's CDR3 is CSVEDWTGEETQYF. The CDR3 DNA is TGCAGCGTTGAGGACTGGACGGGGGAAGAGACCCAGTACTTC.

This clonotype was seen ten or more times. V usage is TRBV10-3 and J usage is TRBJ1-1; 7 nucleotides match TRBD1. Germline assignment: CDR1 ENHRY and CDR2 SYGVKD. The CDR3 totals 13 residues. V lost 4 bases, J lost 5 bases, and 4 bases stayed unmatched. The CDR3 DNA sequence: TGTGCCATCAGTGCAGACAGGGATACTGAAGCTTTCTTT. Its protein is CAISADRDTEAFF.

This clonotype appeared many times. This rearrangement joins TRBV24-1 to TRBJ2-5; unclear D gene. CDR3 length: 14 residues. Germline V gene sequence: CDR1 KGHDR, CDR2 SFDVKD. Trimming stripped 2 bases from V and 1 base from J, with 7 bases between. The CDR3 reads CATSDWGSQETQYF. In DNA form, the CDR3 reads TGTGCCACCAGTGATTGGGGATCCCAAGAGACCCAGTACTTC.

In its sample, this clonotype was seen many times. CDR3 loop: CASSPSAGQGTGELFF. The CDR3 nucleotides are TGTGCCAGCAGCCCCTCCGCCGGGCAGGGAACCGGGGAGCTGTTTTTT. The chain combines TRBV12-3 or TRBV12-4 with TRBJ2-2, with D tentatively TRBD1 (5 bases). CDR3 size: 16 residues. V was shortened by 6 bases and J by 5 bases, with 19 bases between the two germline ends.

This clonotype has at least ten counts. The J gene is TRBJ2-5, the V gene TRBV6-2 or TRBV6-3; D is perhaps TRBD2 (7 bases). Between the trimmed V and J ends, which lost 2 bases and 5 bases, there was a span of 12 bases. There are 14 residues in the CDR3. Germline CDR1 MNHEY, CDR2 SVGEGT. The chain's CDR3 is CASSYGGALETQYF. CDR3 nucleotides: TGTGCCAGCAGTTACGGGGGGGCCTTGGAGACCCAGTACTTC.

This clonotype was picked up many times. This chain links TRBV6-2 or TRBV6-3 with TRBJ1-5; maybe TRBD1 (6 bases). Germline V gene data show CDR1 as MNHEY and CDR2 as SVGEGT. This CDR3 has 15 residues. Trimming pared 8 bases from V and 5 bases from J, leaving 19 bases between. For the CDR3, the DNA is TGTGCCAGCCGCCCCGTTGGGGGCGCAGATCAGCCCCAGCATTTT. Translated, it gives CASRPVGGADQPQHF.

Turning to this clonotype: This could be a read error, since a much larger clone is one nucleotide away. The chain is built from TRBV4-1 and TRBJ1-5; 8 nucleotides line up with TRBD1. Germline V CDR1 and CDR2: MGHRA, YSYEKL. The CDR3 sequence is 14 residues long. The CDR3 nucleotides read TGCGCCAGCGGCCAATCGGACAGGGTTCAGCCCCAGCATTTT. Its translation is CASGQSDRVQPQHF.

This clonotype was picked up many times. The J gene is TRBJ2-7, the V gene TRBV4-1; D possibly corresponds to TRBD1 (5 bases). Germline V gene data show CDR1 as MGHRA and CDR2 as YSYEKL. V dropped 3 bases and J dropped 1 base, with 10 bases sitting between them. The CDR3 is made up of 14 amino acids. The CDR3 reads CASSHQGNSYEQYF. CDR3 nucleotide sequence: TGCGCCAGCAGCCACCAGGGAAATTCCTACGAGCAGTACTTC.

There are many counts of this clonotype. The rearrangement joins TRBV6-5 to TRBJ2-2, with no clear D. This CDR3 is built from 15 residues. Germline V gene data show CDR1 as MNHEY and CDR2 as SVGAGI. V was trimmed by 0 bases and J by 5 bases, leaving 10 bases between them. In DNA, the CDR3 is TGTGCCAGCAGTTACTCGATCTTGGGGACCGGGGAGCTGTTTTTT. Translated: CASSYSILGTGELFF.

The chain recombines TRBV13 with TRBJ2-5, with TRBD2 matching over 8 bases. V lost 6 bases, J lost 0 bases, and 9 bases stayed unmatched. CDR1 is PRHDT, CDR2 FYEKMQ, per germline (reference sequence). The CDR3 totals 16 residues. The CDR3 sequence is CASSFLSGKYQETQYF. The CDR3 DNA follows: TGTGCCAGCAGTTTTCTTAGCGGGAAGTACCAAGAGACCCAGTACTTC.

For the CDR3, the DNA is TGCGCCAGCAGGCCTACAGGGTTAGGTTATAGCTACACCTTC. Translated: CASRPTGLGYSYTF. This chain connects TRBV10-2 to TRBJ1-2; weak D call: TRBD1 (6 bases). The CDR3 contains 14 residues. The V end was cut by 6 bases, the J end by 9 bases, with 20 bases between. Looked up from germline, CDR1 is WSHSY and CDR2 is SAAADI.

On this clonotype: A much larger clone sits a single nucleotide away, making a read error possible. This sequence joins TRBV6-1 and TRBJ2-5, with 11 bases aligning to TRBD1. V was clipped by 6 bases and J by 2 bases; unmatched bases: 5. Germline V gene lookup returns CDR1 MNHNS and CDR2 SASEGT. CDR3 length: 15 residues. The CDR3 DNA reads TGTGCCAGCAGCTTCCGGGACAGGGGGCAAGAGACCCAGTACTTC. Encoded protein: CASSFRDRGQETQYF.

At least ten counts were recorded for this clonotype. The junction and the germline gene differ at one end; a read error may be behind it. V usage is TRBV7-2 and J usage is TRBJ2-7; D might be TRBD1 (5 bases). CDR1 is SGHTA and CDR2 is FQGNSA in the germline V gene. There are 14 residues in the CDR3. CDR3 residues: CASSLVPGSYEQCF. DNA for the CDR3: TGTGCCAGCAGCTTAGTTCCAGGGTCCTACGAGCAGTGCTTC.

Many counts were recorded for this clonotype. The chain carries TRBV28 and TRBJ1-2, with 8 bases fitting TRBD1. Unmatched junction bases numbered 8, after V lost 6 bases and J lost 8 bases. The CDR3 spans 13 residues. Germline V lookup: CDR1 MDHEN, CDR2 SYDVKM. The CDR3 DNA sequence: TGTGCCAGCAGAAAGGACAGGGATGGGGGCTACACCTTC. It translates to CASRKDRDGGYTF.

The chain joins TRBV2 to TRBJ1-1, with a possible D match to TRBD1 (5 bases). Germline V gene lookup returns CDR1 SNHLY and CDR2 FYNNEI. This CDR3 comprises 12 residues. Trimming removed 7 bases at V and 4 bases at J, with 10 bases between. The CDR3 sequence is CASNSGTTEAFF. The DNA of the CDR3 is TGTGCCAGCAACTCAGGGACCACTGAAGCTTTCTTT.

This clonotype was counted ten times or more. The DNA for the CDR3 is TGTGCCAGTAGTGGACAGGATACCTCCTACGAGCAGTACTTC. Its translation: CASSGQDTSYEQYF. The V call is TRBV19, the J call TRBJ2-7, with 7 bases lining up with TRBD1. J gave up 0 bases and V 5 bases, and 4 bases lay outside the gene matches. Germline CDR1 LNHDA, CDR2 SQIVND (reference sequence). CDR3 length: 14 amino acids.

This clonotype was counted many times. J is TRBJ2-7 and V is TRBV2, with D maybe TRBD2 (5 bases). V was pared by 1 base and J by 2 bases, with 9 bases between. The CDR3 runs 14 residues. Germline V gives CDR1 SNHLY, CDR2 FYNNEI. CDR3 DNA sequence: TGTGCCAGCAGTGAAGTTCCGGGAACCTACGAGCAGTACTTC. This translates into CASSEVPGTYEQYF.

This clonotype was detected many times. The CDR3 sequence is CATSRDRLAAEAFF. CDR3 coding DNA: TGTGCCACCAGCAGAGACAGGTTGGCGGCTGAAGCTTTCTTT. The chain has TRBV15 and TRBJ1-1; no firm D call. Trimming cost V 0 bases and J 6 bases, with 11 bases left between them. The CDR3 spans 14 residues. CDR1 LNHNV and CDR2 YYDKDF come from the germline V gene (reference sequence).

This clonotype was detected many times. The V and J genes are TRBV4-3 and TRBJ1-1, with D tentatively TRBD1 (6 bases). This CDR3 is 15 amino acids long. Germline V CDR1 and CDR2: LGHNA, YSLEER. Between the trimmed V and J ends, which lost 0 bases and 3 bases, there was a span of 11 bases. The CDR3 loop reads CASSQDSEGDTEAFF. The CDR3 bases are TGCGCCAGCAGCCAAGATTCGGAGGGGGACACTGAAGCTTTCTTT.

This clonotype came up many times. The rearrangement joins TRBV20-1 to TRBJ1-1, with D perhaps matching TRBD1 (6 bases). The CDR3 has 13 amino acids. The V gene lost 5 bases and the J gene lost 3 bases, with 13 bases spanning the gap. The V gene's germline CDR1 is DFQATT and CDR2 SNEGSKA (reference sequence). CDR3 bases: TGCAGTGCTCCAAAGACAGGCTACACTGAAGCTTTCTTT. Translated, it gives CSAPKTGYTEAFF.